The text below deals with one T cell receptor beta chain. The V gene's germline CDR1 is SGHNT and CDR2 YENEEA. CDR3 size: 13 residues. Trimming left V 5 bases short and J 4 bases short, with 9 bases between. Authors' methods: The assay estimated nucleated cells by amplifying reference gene primers. Profiling relied on immunoSEQ multiplex PCR, and the TCRdb table lists in-frame clones only, not all of them. Clone size and the V and J calls come from that table; the DNA yielded D and trimming. This sample yields hundreds of thousands of clones, of which around nine tenths are seen a single time; approximately 1.8% belongs to the top ten. This sample stems from a study of blood T cell repertoires in COVID-19.

The chain combines TRBV11-3 with TRBJ2-1, with a possible D match to TRBD2 (6 bases). The source is a woman aged 25-40 years with COVID-19, enrolled during active disease. The sequenced material came from peripheral blood. In nucleotides, the CDR3 is TGTGCCAGCAGCAGGGGACTTTACAATGAGCAGTTCTTC. Its translation: CASSRGLYNEQFF.